These 4 T cell receptor beta chains were all obtained from the same sample, sequenced in a study of blood T cell repertoires in COVID-19 (TCRdb year 2020). Preparation of the library involved the immunoSEQ multiplex PCR assay. TCRdb holds this immuneACCESS table with in-frame rearrangements only. Some clones are missing; in checked studies, unresolved V genes explain under half, and the rest has no known cause. The sample contains 210,000 or so clones, more than 80% of them found a single time. The ten largest clonotypes hold over 6.5% of the sample. The sample was peripheral blood. Source of these receptors: a woman older than 75 with COVID-19, enrolled during active disease.

CDR3: CATSTTGGNNEKLFF. In DNA form, the CDR3 reads TGTGCCACCAGTACGACGGGAGGCAATAATGAAAAACTGTTTTTT. The V call is TRBV24-1, the J call TRBJ1-4; the D is unclear. The CDR3 has 15 residues. CDR1 and CDR2 from the germline V gene are KGHDR and SFDVKD. V lost 6 bases to trimming and J lost 4 bases, with 14 bases between them.

The chain carries TRBV9 and TRBJ2-5, with TRBD1 as a possible D gene (5 bases). Germline V gene sequence: CDR1 SGDLS, CDR2 YYNGEE. The CDR3 consists of 15 residues. Trimming took off 1 base at V and 0 bases at J, with 10 bases between the two ends. CDR3 bases: TGTGCCAGCAGCGTACAGGGAAGGAACCAAGAGACCCAGTACTTC. The encoded protein is CASSVQGRNQETQYF.

The V gene is TRBV7-2, the J gene TRBJ2-2; possible D gene TRBD1, 6 bases. Germline V CDR1 and CDR2: SGHTA, FQGNSA. CDR3 size: 15 residues. Trimming pared 5 bases from V and 8 bases from J, leaving 18 bases between. The CDR3 loop is CASSQRYQGRGELFF. The DNA of the CDR3 is TGTGCCAGCAGCCAAAGATATCAGGGGCGTGGGGAGCTGTTTTTT.

This clone appeared once. J is TRBJ2-7 and V is TRBV15; D might be TRBD1 (5 bases). Trimming left V 4 bases short and J 6 bases short, with 10 bases between. The CDR3 is made up of 12 amino acids. Germline V CDR1 and CDR2: LNHNV, YYDKDF (reference sequence). CDR3 region: CATSIRQGEQYF. The CDR3 coding sequence is TGTGCCACCAGCATCCGGCAGGGCGAGCAGTACTTC.